The 9 T cell receptor beta chains listed next were all sequenced from one sample in a study of identical twins. TCRdb independently ran MiXCR on the 5' RACE reads; one entry per CDR3 protein. The table shows about 460,000 distinct CDR3 sequences, with around 14% occurring only once. These data were also reused for a study on yellow fever vaccine responses in identical twins.

The sequencing input was CD4+ T cells sorted from blood. These receptor sequences come from a woman under 30 in good health.

This clonotype came up a few times. The chain employs TRBV24-1 and TRBJ2-1; a possible D gene is TRBD2 (5 bases). CDR1 is KGHDR, CDR2 SFDVKD, per germline. Trimming took off 4 bases at V and 10 bases at J, with 19 bases between the two ends. There are 15 residues in the CDR3. In DNA form, the CDR3 reads TGTGCCACCAGTGACCCTTCGACTACTACGGGGGAGCAGTTCTTC. The encoded protein is CATSDPSTTTGEQFF.

The chain combines TRBV5-1 with TRBJ1-2; 8 bases are a match to TRBD1. Per the germline V gene, CDR1 is SGHRS and CDR2 is YFSETQ. The CDR3 is 15 residues long. Trimming took 3 bases from V and 2 from J; bases not matched to a gene: 6. This CDR3 reads CASSWRQGTNYGYTF. DNA for the CDR3: TGCGCCAGCAGCTGGCGACAGGGGACAAACTATGGCTACACCTTC.

This chain joins TRBV6-1 and TRBJ2-1, with D tentatively TRBD1 (6 bases). V lost 6 bases to trimming and J lost 6 bases, with 12 bases between them. The CDR3 spans 13 residues. Germline V gene data show CDR1 as MNHNS and CDR2 as SASEGT. The DNA for the CDR3 is TGTGCCAGCAGGGAAACAGGGTCCAATGAGCAGTTCTTC. Its protein product is CASRETGSNEQFF.

This clonotype was seen only a few times. The genes are TRBV6-1 and TRBJ2-7, with D perhaps TRBD1 (6 bases). This CDR3 region has 13 residues. V lost 3 bases and J lost 2, with 8 bases in between. From germline, CDR1 is MNHNS and CDR2 SASEGT. For the CDR3, the DNA is TGTGCCAGCAGTGACCGGACAGCCTACGAGCAGTACTTC. Translating gives CASSDRTAYEQYF.

The gene calls are TRBV7-9 and TRBJ2-3; 7 bases line up with TRBD1. The CDR3 sequence is 16 residues long. Germline loops: CDR1 SEHNR, CDR2 FQNEAQ (reference sequence). V was clipped by 5 bases and J by 3 bases; unmatched bases: 11. CDR3 protein: CASSPKGAQVTDTQYF. CDR3 DNA: TGTGCCAGCAGCCCCAAGGGGGCGCAAGTTACAGATACGCAGTATTTT.

The sample holds a few counts of this clonotype. The V and J genes are TRBV28 and TRBJ2-7, with 7 bases lining up with TRBD1. The CDR3 totals 13 residues. The germline CDR1 and CDR2 sequences are MDHEN and SYDVKM. J was trimmed by 3 bases and V by 5 bases; bases with no gene match: 4. As DNA, the CDR3 is TGTGCCAGCAGTCCCTGGGACAGCTACGAGCAGTACTTC. Encoded protein: CASSPWDSYEQYF.

The chain combines TRBV30 with TRBJ2-2, with D possibly matching TRBD1 (5 bases). V was pared by 0 bases and J by 3 bases, with 8 bases between. Germline assignment: CDR1 GTSNPN and CDR2 SVGIG (reference sequence). The CDR3 is 14 residues long. CDR3 sequence reads: CAWSVQVYTGELFF. The CDR3, as DNA: TGTGCCTGGAGTGTACAGGTATACACCGGGGAGCTGTTTTTT.

CDR3 loop: CASIGQELRAGELFF. The CDR3 DNA follows: TGTGCCAGCATCGGACAGGAGCTAAGAGCCGGGGAGCTGTTTTTT. The rearrangement joins TRBV28 to TRBJ2-2; 7 bases map to TRBD1. This CDR3 is 15 amino acids long. J gave up 6 bases and V 7 bases, and 11 bases lay outside the gene matches. Germline V gives CDR1 MDHEN, CDR2 SYDVKM.

The chain employs TRBV5-6 and TRBJ2-1; weak D call: TRBD2 (6 bases). The CDR3 has 15 residues. The V gene's germline CDR1 is SGHDT and CDR2 YYEEEE. Trimming removed 4 bases at V and 9 bases at J, with 20 bases between. CDR3 in DNA: TGTGCCAGCAGCCCCACTAGTGGAGGGGTAGGTGAGCAGTTCTTC. Its translation: CASSPTSGGVGEQFF. Complete variable domain (other parts from reference TRBV5-6 and TRBJ2-1): DAGVTQSPTHLIKTRGQQVTLRCSPKSGHDTVSWYQQALGQGPQFIFQYYEEEERQRGNFPDRFSGHQFPNYSSELNVNALLLGDSALYLCASSPTSGGVGEQFFGPGTRLTVL.